The 14 T cell receptor beta chains below all came from one sample that was sequenced in a study of cytomegalovirus exposure and HLA in healthy donors. 13 Jbeta primers and 60 Vbeta primers were used for the PCR. Clones were sequenced by immunoSEQ multiplex PCR, and TCRdb holds only the in-frame ones, with some missing. The repertoire holds tens of thousands of clones, with 65% to 70% as singletons. The sample was PBMCs. The receptors derive from a man between 40 and 49 years old in good health and CMV-seropositive.

In DNA form, the CDR3 reads TGTGCCAGCAGCTGGAGGACAGGGGTGGATCAGCCCCAGCATTTT. It translates to CASSWRTGVDQPQHF. The chain combines TRBV7-2 with TRBJ1-5; 9 nucleotides agree with TRBD1. J was trimmed by 5 bases and V by 4 bases; bases with no gene match: 6. Germline values: CDR1 SGHTA, CDR2 FQGNSA. This CDR3 region has 15 residues.

This clone was recorded only once. This chain links TRBV30 with TRBJ1-1; the D gene is possibly TRBD1 (5 bases). V was pared by 4 bases and J by 2 bases, with 17 bases between. In germline, CDR1 is GTSNPN, CDR2 SVGIG (reference sequence). The CDR3 sequence is 15 residues long. In nucleotides, the CDR3 is TGTGCCTGGATTCCCCGCCTGACAGAAAACACTGAAGCTTTCTTT. Protein: CAWIPRLTENTEAFF.

This clone came up a few times. J is TRBJ2-6 and V is TRBV5-6; 8 positions match TRBD2. Germline CDR1 is SGHDT and CDR2 is YYEEEE. Trimming took 0 bases from V and 0 from J; bases not matched to a gene: 5. This CDR3 is built from 18 residues. The CDR3 reads CASSLVGGASSGANVLTF. DNA of the CDR3: TGTGCCAGCAGCTTGGTCGGGGGGGCAAGCTCTGGGGCCAACGTCCTGACTTTC.

The chain recombines TRBV7-2 with TRBJ2-3; 7 positions match TRBD2. Per germline, CDR1 SGHTA and CDR2 FQGNSA. After removal of 3 bases from V and 4 bases from J, the junction contained 4 bases not matched to a gene. This CDR3 is 14 amino acids long. This CDR3 reads CASSFGLDSDTQYF. The CDR3 nucleotides read TGTGCCAGCAGCTTCGGACTAGATTCAGATACGCAGTATTTT.

This clone was seen just once. The chain links TRBV6-1 to TRBJ2-1, with a tentative D call TRBD1 (6 bases). Germline CDR1 and CDR2: MNHNS and SASEGT. This CDR3 spans 13 amino acids. With 3 bases removed from V and 5 bases from J, the gap between germline ends came to 8 bases. DNA for the CDR3: TGTGCCAGCAGTGACAGGGGAAACAATGAGCAGTTCTTC. Its translation is CASSDRGNNEQFF.

This clone was picked up a small number of times. The chain has TRBV6-1 and TRBJ1-2; maybe TRBD1 (5 bases). The CDR3 contains 14 residues. Deletions cut 4 bases from V and 5 bases from J, with 14 bases between. Germline V gene lookup returns CDR1 MNHNS and CDR2 SASEGT. The CDR3 nucleotides are TGTGCCAGCAGTGCGCTCGGCGGGGGATATGGCTACACCTTC. Protein product: CASSALGGGYGYTF.

This clone turned up a few times. The chain recombines TRBV2 with TRBJ1-1, with a possible D match to TRBD1 (6 bases). V dropped 6 bases and J dropped 5 bases, with 16 bases sitting between them. The CDR3 covers 14 residues. In germline, CDR1 is SNHLY, CDR2 FYNNEI. CDR3 region: CASRLPGQLTEAFF. The CDR3, as DNA: TGTGCCAGCAGGCTCCCCGGACAGCTTACTGAAGCTTTCTTT.

The chain couples TRBV2 to TRBJ1-5, with 7 bases identical to TRBD1. Germline trimming cut 5 bases from V and 6 bases from J; bases unmatched to any gene: 4. The CDR3 runs to 13 residues. Germline CDR1 and CDR2: SNHLY and FYNNEI. The CDR3 coding sequence is TGTGCCAGCAGTTTAGACAGGGCTCAGCCCCAGCATTTT. Its translation: CASSLDRAQPQHF.

The rearrangement uses TRBV5-1 and TRBJ1-3, with D unclear. The CDR3 runs 15 residues. The germline V gene encodes CDR1 SGHRS and CDR2 YFSETQ. The V gene lost 3 bases and the J gene lost 0 bases, with 10 bases spanning the gap. CDR3 sequence: CASSSDGSSGNTIYF. DNA of the CDR3: TGCGCCAGCAGCTCGGACGGGAGCTCTGGAAACACCATATATTTT.

The rearrangement joins TRBV30 to TRBJ1-5; a possible D gene is TRBD1 (5 bases). CDR1 and CDR2 from the germline V gene are GTSNPN and SVGIG (reference sequence). V dropped 4 bases and J dropped 4 bases, with 14 bases sitting between them. This CDR3 has 14 residues. DNA of the CDR3: TGTGCCTGGAACCGGGACGGGAGGAATCAGCCCCAGCATTTT. This translates into CAWNRDGRNQPQHF.

The chain combines TRBV6-5 with TRBJ1-1, with D maybe TRBD1 (5 bases). V was pared by 5 bases and J by 3 bases, with 10 bases between. CDR3 length: 13 amino acids. Germline V gene sequence: CDR1 MNHEY, CDR2 SVGAGI. The CDR3 loop reads CASSDDSYTEAFF. The DNA for the CDR3 is TGTGCCAGCAGTGACGACAGTTACACTGAAGCTTTCTTT.

This clone was observed a handful of times. This sequence joins TRBV9 and TRBJ2-3, with D perhaps matching TRBD2 (5 bases). The CDR3 is 11 amino acids. Germline loops: CDR1 SGDLS, CDR2 YYNGEE. Trimming left V 4 bases short and J 11 bases short, with 11 bases between. CDR3 in DNA: TGTGCCAGCAGCCCCCGAAGCGGGCAGTATTTT. It specifies CASSPRSGQYF.

This chain uses TRBV5-4 with TRBJ2-7, with 7 bases matching TRBD1. J gave up 3 bases and V 1 base, and 10 bases lay outside the gene matches. Germline V gives CDR1 SGHNT, CDR2 YYREEE (reference sequence). The CDR3 covers 16 residues. CDR3 coding DNA: TGTGCCAGCAGCTTGTTTCTTTGGGGACAGAGCTACGAGCAGTACTTC. The encoded protein is CASSLFLWGQSYEQYF.

This clone was observed a handful of times. The CDR3 reads CAISKTGTGLNEKLFF. The CDR3 DNA sequence: TGTGCCATCAGTAAGACCGGGACAGGGCTTAATGAAAAACTGTTTTTT. The chain has TRBV10-3 and TRBJ1-4; 9 nucleotides match TRBD1. The germline gives CDR1 ENHRY, CDR2 SYGVKD. The CDR3 contains 16 residues. The V segment lost 5 bases and the J segment 4 bases; nucleotides outside the gene matches: 8.